This passage covers 9 T cell receptor beta chains from one sample sequenced in a study of blood T cells in healthy people across ages. With a J-beta primer mix and a sample-barcoded 5' primer, a second PCR ran roughly 7 to 11 cycles. In TCRdb, the 5' RACE reads were re-called with MiXCR into one record per CDR3 protein. The data show hundreds of thousands of distinct CDR3 sequences, 58% seen once. Source material: blood. The receptors come from a man aged 60 to 75 in good health.

The V call is TRBV24-1, the J call TRBJ2-5; 14 bases map to TRBD2. CDR1 is KGHDR, CDR2 SFDVKD, per germline. With 1 base clipped from V and 7 bases from J, the junction kept 19 bases outside the gene matches. CDR3 length: 21 residues. This chain's CDR3 is CATSDFSGLAGAGEAKMTQYF. DNA of the CDR3: TGTGCCACCAGTGATTTTTCGGGACTAGCGGGGGCCGGGGAGGCCAAGATGACCCAGTACTTC.

The V and J genes are TRBV2 and TRBJ2-5; tentative D call: TRBD2 (5 bases). Trimming shortened V by 3 bases and J by 1 base, and 9 bases separated the two germline ends. CDR3 length: 14 residues. Germline-derived CDR1 and CDR2 are SNHLY and FYNNEI. CDR3 bases: TGTGCCAGCAGTGATGGGCGGGTCCAAGAGACCCAGTACTTC. Its protein is CASSDGRVQETQYF. Variable domain in full (rest from reference TRBV2 and TRBJ2-5): EPEVTQTPSHQVTQMGQEVILRCVPISNHLYFYWYRQILGQKVEFLVSFYNNEISEKSEIFDDQFSVERPDGSNFTLKIRSTKLEDSAMYFCASSDGRVQETQYFGPGTRLLVL.

The chain uses TRBV7-9 and TRBJ1-1; D might be TRBD1 (5 bases). The CDR3 has 14 residues. CDR1 and CDR2 (germline): SEHNR, FQNEAQ (reference sequence). Trimming stripped 5 bases from V and 4 bases from J, with 14 bases between. CDR3: CASSRDLGSTEAFF. In nucleotides, the CDR3 is TGTGCCAGCAGCCGGGACCTTGGGAGCACTGAAGCTTTCTTT.

The chain uses TRBV7-9 and TRBJ2-2, with D perhaps TRBD1 or TRBD2 (5 bases each). V was pared by 6 bases and J by 2 bases, with 10 bases between. The germline CDR1 and CDR2 sequences are SEHNR and FQNEAQ (reference sequence). The CDR3 extends over 14 amino acids. The DNA of the CDR3 is TGTGCCAGCAGAGGGGACGGAAACACCGGGGAGCTGTTTTTT. Amino acid sequence: CASRGDGNTGELFF.

The chain is built from TRBV5-5 and TRBJ1-4; 9 bases fit TRBD1. V lost 4 bases and J lost 7; bases outside the gene matches: 8. The CDR3 extends over 15 amino acids. Germline V gives CDR1 SGHKS, CDR2 YYEKEE (reference sequence). The CDR3 is CASSPRRTGVEKLFF. The CDR3 bases are TGTGCCAGCAGCCCCCGTCGGACAGGGGTTGAAAAACTGTTTTTT.

This chain uses TRBV5-1 with TRBJ1-3; unclear D gene. This CDR3 comprises 16 residues. Per the germline V gene, CDR1 is SGHRS and CDR2 is YFSETQ. The V end was cut by 2 bases, the J end by 2 bases, with 14 bases between. In DNA, the CDR3 is TGCGCCAGCAGCTTAAACAGCTACCAACCTGGAAACACCATATATTTT. Translating it yields CASSLNSYQPGNTIYF.

J is TRBJ2-7 and V is TRBV2; 12 nucleotides align to TRBD2. The better agreement between TRBJ2-5 and the DNA end casts doubt on the J call. The CDR3 covers 20 residues. Germline V gene sequence: CDR1 SNHLY, CDR2 FYNNEI. CDR3 amino acids: CASSEARTSGDYRARETQYF. CDR3 sequence (DNA): TGTGCCAGCAGTGAAGCGAGGACTAGCGGGGACTATCGTGCCCGAGAGACCCAGTACTTC.

This clonotype has ten or more counts. The chain has TRBV7-9 and TRBJ2-3; D gene ambiguous. V lost 5 bases to trimming and J lost 2 bases, with 5 bases between them. The CDR3 length is 12 residues. CDR1 and CDR2 (germline): SEHNR, FQNEAQ (reference sequence). CDR3 coding DNA: TGTGCCAGCAGCCCTAACACAGATACGCAGTATTTT. As protein: CASSPNTDTQYF.

This clonotype turned up a few times. The chain employs TRBV5-1 and TRBJ2-1; D ambiguous. This CDR3 contains 13 residues. Germline lookup yields CDR1 SGHRS and CDR2 YFSETQ. The germline V and J ends were trimmed by 3 bases and 5 bases, with 9 bases remaining between them. Here the CDR3 reads CASSSGPNNEQFF. CDR3 bases: TGCGCCAGCAGCTCCGGGCCCAACAATGAGCAGTTCTTC. Based on the CDR3 plus reference TRBV5-1 and TRBJ2-1, the full variable domain is KAGVTQTPRYLIKTRGQQVTLSCSPISGHRSVSWYQQTPGQGLQFLFEYFSETQRNKGNFPGRFSGRQFSNSRSEMNVSTLELGDSALYLCASSSGPNNEQFFGPGTRLTVL.